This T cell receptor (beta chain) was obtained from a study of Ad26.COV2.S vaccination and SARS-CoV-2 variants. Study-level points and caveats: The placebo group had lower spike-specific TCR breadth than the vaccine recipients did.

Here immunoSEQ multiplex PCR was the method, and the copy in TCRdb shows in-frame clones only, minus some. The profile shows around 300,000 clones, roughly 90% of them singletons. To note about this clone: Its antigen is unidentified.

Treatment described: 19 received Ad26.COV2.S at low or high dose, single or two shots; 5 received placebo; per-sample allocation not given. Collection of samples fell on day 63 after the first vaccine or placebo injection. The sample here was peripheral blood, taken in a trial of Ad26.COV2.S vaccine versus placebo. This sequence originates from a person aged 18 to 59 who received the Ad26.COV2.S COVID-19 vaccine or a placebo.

In nucleotides, the CDR3 is TGCAGTGGGCTGTATTACAATGAGCAGTTCTTC. It specifies CSGLYYNEQFF. The chain carries TRBV20-1 and TRBJ2-1, with D uncertain. The V end lost 7 bases, the J end lost 4 bases, and 8 bases lay between the germline ends. This CDR3 has 11 residues. Germline V gene data show CDR1 as DFQATT and CDR2 as SNEGSKA (reference sequence).